Listed below are T cell receptor beta chains from one sample, sequenced in a study of beta chain features in type 1 diabetes. Produced via immunoSEQ multiplex PCR; TCRdb's table is partial and in-frame only. The data hold more than 60,000 clones, with approximately 62% observed a single time. The sequenced sample was Tregs from blood. The receptor source for this set is a young woman in good health. Each CDR3 is given with its conserved first and last residue.

length: 15; V: TRBV27; CDR3: CASTRTGTGYNEQFF
length: 11; V: TRBV20-1; CDR3: CSTQGADEQYF
length: 16; V: TRBV6-6; CDR3: CASSYSERDSNQPQHF
length: 14; V: TRBV2; CDR3: CASSVRDSYNEQFF
length: 14; V: TRBV4-3; CDR3: CASSQDGTGEKLFF
length: 13; V: TRBV29-1; CDR3: CSVATSGDYEQYF
length: 16; V: TRBV5-1; CDR3: CASSLSGTGDHYGYTF
length: 15; V: TRBV19; CDR3: CASRSGTSGRGEQYF
length: 16; V: TRBV29-1; CDR3: CSVVMQGASYGQPQHF
length: 15; V: TRBV5-1; CDR3: CASTDTSGGFATQYF
length: 12; V: TRBV5-1; CDR3: CASSLQGSGYTF
length: 13; V: TRBV29-1; CDR3: CSVKGTPSNIQYF
length: 15; V: TRBV5-6; CDR3: CASSLMGGGANVLTF
length: 17; V: TRBV18; CDR3: CASSPRTSGGVDNEQFF